These 18 T cell receptor beta chains were all obtained from the same sample, sequenced in a study of blood T cell repertoires in COVID-19. Repertoires were generated with immunoSEQ multiplex PCR, while TCRdb's copy carries only in-frame clones and drops some. The profile shows about 100,000 clones, around 74% of them singletons. What was sequenced was peripheral blood. These receptors all stem from a woman of 80 years or more with active or convalescent COVID-19.

The chain combines TRBV7-2 with TRBJ1-1; TRBD1 is a possible D gene (5 bases). The germline gives CDR1 SGHTA, CDR2 FQGNSA. Trimming shortened V by 6 bases and J by 0 bases, and 8 bases separated the two germline ends. The length of the CDR3 is 13 residues. This CDR3 is CASSNRMNTEAFF. CDR3 coding DNA: TGTGCCAGCAGTAACAGGATGAACACTGAAGCTTTCTTT.

V usage is TRBV28 and J usage is TRBJ2-1; 12 bases map to TRBD2. Germline V gives CDR1 MDHEN, CDR2 SYDVKM. V lost 6 bases to trimming and J lost 6 bases; unmatched junction nucleotides: 9. CDR3 length equals 16 residues. Written as DNA, the CDR3 is TGTGCCAGCAGGGTTATTGGACTAGCGGGGTTCAATGAGCAGTTCTTC. It specifies CASRVIGLAGFNEQFF.

The chain employs TRBV5-1 and TRBJ2-1; 9 bases fit TRBD2. Germline values: CDR1 SGHRS, CDR2 YFSETQ. With V trimmed by 0 bases and J by 1 base, 5 bases remained unmatched. The CDR3 spans 17 residues. In DNA form, the CDR3 reads TGCGCCAGCAGCTTGGGACTAGCGGAGATGTCCTACAATGAGCAGTTCTTC. This translates into CASSLGLAEMSYNEQFF.

V is TRBV10-3 and J is TRBJ2-3; D is undetermined. V lost 2 bases, J lost 1 base, and 10 bases lay in between. Germline CDR1 ENHRY, CDR2 SYGVKD. The CDR3 is 15 residues long. The DNA of the CDR3 is TGTGCCATCAGTGAGGTGAACGTAGGCACAGATACGCAGTATTTT. Translation: CAISEVNVGTDTQYF.

The rearrangement uses TRBV4-1 and TRBJ1-2; TRBD1 might be the D (5 bases). This CDR3 comprises 16 residues. Trimming took off 4 bases at V and 7 bases at J, with 22 bases between the two ends. Germline CDR1 reads MGHRA; CDR2 reads YSYEKL. The CDR3 sequence is CASSRQRGGSIFGYTF. CDR3 sequence (DNA): TGCGCCAGCAGCCGTCAGCGGGGGGGAAGTATCTTTGGCTACACCTTC.

This clone was seen a few times. The chain couples TRBV1 to TRBJ2-7; TRBD1, as called in the table, went unchecked against the DNA. TRBV1 is deemed a pseudogene. The CDR3 covers 18 residues. The CDR3 region is CTISRGYHLEVGVYEQYF. The CDR3 bases are TGCACCATCTCCAGGGGCTATCACCTAGAGGTCGGCGTCTACGAGCAGTACTTC.

The chain links TRBV7-9 to TRBJ2-1; tentative D call: TRBD2 (6 bases). The germline gives CDR1 SEHNR, CDR2 FQNEAQ (reference sequence). The CDR3 is made up of 15 amino acids. V lost 5 bases, J lost 0 bases, and 11 bases lay in between. CDR3 loop: CASSQGLISYNEQFF. The CDR3 DNA sequence: TGTGCCAGCAGCCAGGGACTTATCTCCTACAATGAGCAGTTCTTC. The entire variable domain, with the rest obtained from reference TRBV7-9 and TRBJ2-1, is as follows: DTGVSQNPRHKITKRGQNVTFRCDPISEHNRLYWYRQTLGQGPEFLTYFQNEAQLEKSRLLSDRFSAERPKGSFSTLEIQRTEQGDSAMYLCASSQGLISYNEQFFGPGTRLTVL.

This clone was detected a few times. This chain uses TRBV9 with TRBJ2-3, with TRBD2 identical over 16 bases. The germline CDR1 and CDR2 sequences are SGDLS and YYNGEE. The CDR3 spans 16 residues. J was trimmed by 5 bases and V by 3 bases; bases with no gene match: 3. The CDR3 loop reads CASSAGLAGGGDTQYF. The CDR3 nucleotides are TGTGCCAGCAGCGCGGGACTAGCGGGAGGGGGAGATACGCAGTATTTT.

The chain links TRBV6-5 to TRBJ1-6, with 8 bases aligning to TRBD1. With 5 bases clipped from V and 6 bases from J, the junction kept 6 bases outside the gene matches. Germline CDR1 MNHEY, CDR2 SVGAGI. The CDR3 spans 15 residues. Here the CDR3 reads CASSPDRVGNSPLHF. The CDR3, as DNA: TGTGCCAGCAGTCCGGACAGGGTGGGTAATTCACCCCTCCACTTT.

The genes are TRBV18 and TRBJ1-4; D is undetermined. This CDR3 region has 13 residues. With 3 bases removed from V and 6 bases from J, the gap between germline ends came to 8 bases. CDR1 is KGHSH and CDR2 is LQKENI in the germline V gene. CDR3 DNA: TGTGCCAGCTCACCCCCGTCGGATGAAAAACTGTTTTTT. This codes for CASSPPSDEKLFF.

This chain links TRBV7-6 with TRBJ2-7; a weak D match, TRBD2 (5 bases). The germline gives CDR1 SGHVS, CDR2 FNYEAQ. The length of the CDR3 is 14 residues. The V and J ends lost 1 base and 1 base respectively, with 8 bases between them. The chain's CDR3 is CASSLVDSSYEQYF. The CDR3 nucleotides read TGTGCCAGCAGCTTAGTGGACTCATCCTACGAGCAGTACTTC.

The V call is TRBV6-2 or TRBV6-3, the J call TRBJ2-2, with D perhaps matching TRBD1 (5 bases). The CDR3 contains 17 residues. Germline V gene data show CDR1 as MNHEY and CDR2 as SVGEGT. Trimming took off 2 bases at V and 1 base at J, with 14 bases between the two ends. The DNA for the CDR3 is TGTGCCAGCAGTTACAAGGCAGGGCAATGGAACACCGGGGAGCTGTTTTTT. Amino acid sequence: CASSYKAGQWNTGELFF.

CDR3 nucleotide sequence: TGCGCCAGCAGCCCTGGACAGATCTCCTACGAGCAGTACTTC. Translated, it gives CASSPGQISYEQYF. V usage is TRBV5-1 and J usage is TRBJ2-7, with D perhaps TRBD1 (6 bases). CDR1 SGHRS and CDR2 YFSETQ come from the germline V gene. The CDR3 spans 14 residues. Deletions cut 4 bases from V and 0 bases from J, with 11 bases between.

This clone was detected only a few times. The chain employs TRBV6-1 and TRBJ1-2; 7 bases are shared with TRBD1. From germline, CDR1 is MNHNS and CDR2 SASEGT. The V and J ends lost 2 bases and 0 bases, in that order; junction bases with no gene match: 6. There are 16 residues in the CDR3. The DNA of the CDR3 is TGTGCCAGCAGTGAAAGGAGGGGGACAGCTAACTATGGCTACACCTTC. It codes for CASSERRGTANYGYTF.

This sequence joins TRBV19 and TRBJ1-2, with D tentatively TRBD1 (6 bases). V shed 10 bases and J shed 8 bases, with 26 bases lying between them. This CDR3 has 15 amino acids. Germline V gives CDR1 LNHDA, CDR2 SQIVND (reference sequence). CDR3: CATADSGVFRRGYTF. The DNA for the CDR3 is TGTGCCACCGCGGACAGTGGAGTTTTCCGACGGGGCTACACCTTC.

The V call is TRBV6-5, the J call TRBJ2-7, with 7 bases that match TRBD1. Germline V gene data show CDR1 as MNHEY and CDR2 as SVGAGI. J lost 4 bases, V lost 2 bases, and 8 bases had no gene match. CDR3 length: 15 residues. The CDR3 nucleotides read TGTGCCAGCAGTTACGCCCCCAGGGGGAAGTACGAGCAGTACTTC. It is translated as CASSYAPRGKYEQYF.

The chain has TRBV9 and TRBJ2-1; TRBD1 matches 7 bases. The germline CDR1 and CDR2 sequences are SGDLS and YYNGEE. The CDR3 is 15 amino acids. Trimming took 0 bases from V and 8 from J; bases not matched to a gene: 8. The CDR3 loop reads CASSVGRDRAHEQFF. The CDR3 region has the DNA TGTGCCAGCAGCGTAGGGAGAGACAGGGCCCATGAGCAGTTCTTC.

The gene calls are TRBV20-1 and TRBJ2-4; possible D gene TRBD2, 6 bases. The CDR3 length is 11 residues. Germline V CDR1 and CDR2: DFQATT, SNEGSKA (reference sequence). V lost 4 bases and J 11 bases, leaving 12 bases between the germline ends. The CDR3 protein is CSAMGGQLQYF. The DNA for the CDR3 is TGCAGTGCTATGGGGGGTCAACTTCAGTACTTC.